What follows are 9 T cell receptor beta chains derived from one specimen sequenced in a study of shared clonotypes between healthy human individuals. Clones were sequenced by immunoSEQ multiplex PCR, and TCRdb holds only the in-frame ones, with some missing. The sample has about 2 million clones, approximately 94% seen once. Naive CD8 isolation took CD45RO-negative cells positively selected for CCR7 and excluded terminally differentiated effector memory CD45RA+ cells. The source material was naive CD8+ T cells sorted from blood. These receptors all come from a man aged 18-30 years in good health.

The chain links TRBV28 to TRBJ2-7; the D is unclear. Between the trimmed V and J ends, which lost 5 bases and 0 bases, there was a span of 11 bases. Germline CDR1 and CDR2: MDHEN and SYDVKM. The CDR3 contains 14 residues. The CDR3 DNA reads as TGTGCCAGCAGTCCCGACGGGTACTCCTACGAGCAGTACTTC. Its translation is CASSPDGYSYEQYF.

The chain couples TRBV4-2 to TRBJ2-3; 10 nucleotides match TRBD2. The CDR3 loop spans 15 amino acids. Germline V lookup: CDR1 LGHNA, CDR2 YNFKEQ. V gave up 1 base and J gave up 5 bases; unmatched junction bases: 3. The CDR3 coding sequence is TGTGCCAGCAGCCAAGGCCTAGCGGGGGAAGATACGCAGTATTTT. As protein: CASSQGLAGEDTQYF.

This clone was observed a few times. The genes are TRBV19 and TRBJ2-3; no firm D call. Germline CDR1 reads LNHDA; CDR2 reads SQIVND (reference sequence). The V end was cut by 7 bases, the J end by 2 bases, with 10 bases between. The CDR3 totals 13 residues. The CDR3 bases are TGTGCCAGTAAACCCTGGGCCACAGATACGCAGTATTTT. Protein product: CASKPWATDTQYF.

This chain connects TRBV15 to TRBJ2-7, with 9 nucleotides matching TRBD2. The V gene's germline CDR1 is LNHNV and CDR2 YYDKDF (reference sequence). V shed 5 bases, J shed 5 bases, and the junction held 19 bases outside the gene matches. This CDR3 region has 18 residues. CDR3 loop: CATSGPVAAGGEGDEQYF. Here the CDR3 DNA reads TGTGCCACCAGCGGTCCCGTCGCGGCGGGAGGGGAGGGTGACGAGCAGTACTTC.

The V call is TRBV6-5, the J call TRBJ1-1, with TRBD1 as a possible D gene (5 bases). Germline values: CDR1 MNHEY, CDR2 SVGAGI. V gave up 8 bases and J gave up 5 bases, with 9 bases separating them. This CDR3 is built from 11 residues. CDR3 protein: CASGDFTEAFF. DNA for the CDR3: TGTGCCAGCGGGGACTTTACTGAAGCTTTCTTT.

The chain has TRBV27 and TRBJ2-2; TRBD1 aligns across 7 bases. CDR1 is MNHEY and CDR2 is SMNVEV in the germline V gene (reference sequence). CDR3 length equals 16 residues. Trimming at V came to 5 bases and at J to 7 bases, leaving 13 bases not matched to a gene. This CDR3 reads CASSRQGVQEVGELFF. As DNA, the CDR3 is TGTGCCAGCAGTCGCCAGGGGGTACAAGAGGTCGGGGAGCTGTTTTTT.

The V and J genes are TRBV4-3 and TRBJ2-5; D is unresolved. The CDR3 is 17 residues long. Germline values: CDR1 LGHNA, CDR2 YSLEER. The V end was cut by 0 bases, the J end by 0 bases, with 14 bases between. The DNA for the CDR3 is TGCGCCAGCAGCCAAGACCGGTCTGGGCGCCACCAAGAGACCCAGTACTTC. Its protein is CASSQDRSGRHQETQYF.

The V gene is TRBV11-2, the J gene TRBJ2-7; possible D gene TRBD2, 5 bases. The germline V gene has CDR1 SGHAT and CDR2 FQNNGV. The CDR3 totals 15 residues. Between the trimmed V and J ends, which lost 3 bases and 3 bases, there was a span of 15 bases. The CDR3 spells CASSFSPEGNYEQYF. The CDR3 DNA is TGTGCCAGCAGCTTCTCCCCAGAGGGAAACTACGAGCAGTACTTC.

Points on this clone: This specimen includes other DNA sequences encoding the same CDR3. This chain links TRBV4-1 with TRBJ1-6, with D perhaps TRBD1 (5 bases). CDR1 MGHRA and CDR2 YSYEKL come from the germline V gene. Trimming took off 1 base at V and 9 bases at J, with 10 bases between the two ends. CDR3 size: 14 residues. Written as DNA, the CDR3 is TGCGCCAGCAGCCAAGTTACAGGCGGTTCACCCCTCCACTTT. Translation gives CASSQVTGGSPLHF.